The 15 T cell receptor beta chains reported below all come from one sample, sequenced in a study of T cells in Graves' hyperthyroidism and ophthalmopathy. Amplified regions were TCR beta CDR3 sequences from RNA transcripts. The TCR CDR3 first-round RT-PCR relied on the HTBI primer set. TCRdb called the multiplex PCR reads again in MiXCR, with one record for every CDR3 protein. The sample lists 490,000 or so distinct CDR3 sequences; around 20% were seen once. Sequencing was done on a sample of blood. These receptors were taken from a man aged 40-55 years with Graves' ophthalmopathy.

The genes are TRBV2 and TRBJ2-1; a weak D match, TRBD1 (6 bases). The CDR3 runs 14 residues. CDR1 is SNHLY and CDR2 is FYNNEI in the germline V gene. Trimming cost V 4 bases and J 3 bases, with 10 bases left between them. CDR3 in amino acids: CASSASDSYNEQFF. CDR3 nucleotide sequence: TGTGCCAGCAGTGCCTCGGACAGCTACAATGAGCAGTTCTTC.

At least ten counts were recorded for this clonotype. The chain links TRBV28 to TRBJ1-1, with D tentatively TRBD1 (6 bases). Germline loops: CDR1 MDHEN, CDR2 SYDVKM. CDR3 length: 15 amino acids. V lost 0 bases and J 4 bases, leaving 12 bases between the germline ends. CDR3 nucleotides: TGTGCCAGCAGTTTATGGGCAGGGGACACCACTGAAGCTTTCTTT. Protein: CASSLWAGDTTEAFF.

To note about this clonotype: One end of the junction fails to match germline, which may point to a read error. The rearrangement joins TRBV7-3 to TRBJ1-1; D is ambiguous. Germline V gene lookup returns CDR1 SGHTA and CDR2 FQGTGA. This CDR3 contains 12 residues. The CDR3 DNA reads TGTGCCAGCAGCTTGGATGCCACTGAAGCTCTCTTT. Protein sequence: CASSLDATEALF.

This clonotype has a handful of counts. For the CDR3, the DNA is TGTGCCAGCAGCTATACTAGCACAGATACGCAGTATTTT. Translation gives CASSYTSTDTQYF. The gene calls are TRBV7-9 and TRBJ2-3; D is undetermined. Germline values: CDR1 SEHNR, CDR2 FQNEAQ (reference sequence). Trimming cost V 4 bases and J 0 bases, with 5 bases left between them. This CDR3 comprises 13 residues.

This clonotype was seen at least ten times. The chain links TRBV9 to TRBJ2-3; TRBD2 might be the D (6 bases). V was shortened by 4 bases and J by 7 bases, with 16 bases between the two germline ends. CDR3 length: 14 residues. Germline V lookup: CDR1 SGDLS, CDR2 YYNGEE. CDR3 loop: CASSSNMGGNTQYF. The CDR3 nucleotides read TGTGCCAGCAGCTCTAATATGGGCGGGAATACGCAGTATTTT. Looking up the rest from reference TRBV9 and TRBJ2-3 gives the full variable domain: DSGVTQTPKHLITATGQRVTLRCSPRSGDLSVYWYQQSLDQGLQFLIQYYNGEERAKGNILERFSAQQFPDLHSELNLSSLELGDSALYFCASSSNMGGNTQYFGPGTRLTVL.

This clonotype showed up many times. This chain joins TRBV28 and TRBJ2-1, with TRBD1 identical over 9 bases. Germline assignment: CDR1 MDHEN and CDR2 SYDVKM. Germline trimming cut 6 bases from V and 10 bases from J; bases unmatched to any gene: 13. The CDR3 is made up of 15 amino acids. The DNA of the CDR3 is TGTGCCAGCAGCCCACCGGGGACAGGGAGTGGGGAGCAGTTCTTC. As protein: CASSPPGTGSGEQFF.

The chain has TRBV6-1 and TRBJ2-7; D ambiguous. V lost 5 bases and J lost 3, with 11 bases in between. The germline CDR1 and CDR2 sequences are MNHNS and SASEGT. This CDR3 is built from 13 residues. This CDR3 reads CASSRIKGYEQYF. The CDR3 nucleotides read TGTGCCAGCAGTCGTATAAAGGGCTACGAGCAGTACTTC.

This chain uses TRBV19 with TRBJ2-6; D unresolved. Looked up from germline, CDR1 is LNHDA and CDR2 is SQIVND (reference sequence). CDR3 length equals 16 residues. V was trimmed by 7 bases and J by 0 bases, leaving 13 bases between them. CDR3 region: CASKGSTRSGANVLTF. The CDR3 coding sequence is TGTGCCAGTAAGGGCTCGACTCGCTCTGGGGCCAACGTCCTGACTTTC.

This clonotype was counted at least ten times. This chain uses TRBV2 with TRBJ1-6, with D tentatively TRBD1 (5 bases). This CDR3 has 13 residues. From germline, CDR1 is SNHLY and CDR2 FYNNEI. With 6 bases removed from V and 8 bases from J, the gap between germline ends came to 11 bases. CDR3 nucleotides: TGTGCCAGCAGACCCAGGGCAGATTCACCCCTCCACTTT. The encoded protein is CASRPRADSPLHF.

CDR3 bases: TGTGCCAGCAGTGAGCGGGGGCTGGGTGGCACCGGGGAGCTGTTTTTT. It specifies CASSERGLGGTGELFF. This chain joins TRBV27 and TRBJ2-2, with 8 nucleotides matching TRBD2. Trimming at V came to 5 bases and at J to 4 bases, leaving 9 bases not matched to a gene. The CDR3 runs to 16 residues. Looked up from germline, CDR1 is MNHEY and CDR2 is SMNVEV (reference sequence).

This clonotype has a handful of counts. Mismatch with germline at one junction end may stem from a read error. The chain employs TRBV2 and TRBJ2-5; 7 bases are shared with TRBD2. The CDR3 has 11 amino acids. The germline V gene encodes CDR1 SNHLY and CDR2 FYNNEI. The CDR3 region has the DNA TGTGCCAGCAGTGAGAGAGGACTAGGAGACTTC. Translation gives CASSERGLGDF. Full variable domain (remainder filled in from reference TRBV2 and TRBJ2-5): EPEVTQTPSHQVTQMGQEVILRCVPISNHLYFYWYRQILGQKVEFLVSFYNNEISEKSEIFDDQFSVERPDGSNFTLKIRSTKLEDSAMYFCASSERGLGDFGPGTRLLVL.

Only one count was recorded for this clonotype. The chain recombines TRBV4-1 with TRBJ1-2, with a possible D match to TRBD1 (5 bases). Germline V gene data show CDR1 as MGHRA and CDR2 as YSYEKL. The CDR3 covers 14 residues. V was shortened by 1 base and J by 6 bases, with 12 bases between the two germline ends. The CDR3 DNA reads as TGCGCCAGCAGCCAAGTCGGGGGGGAGGATGGCTACACCTTC. Translation gives CASSQVGGEDGYTF.

The chain has TRBV9 and TRBJ2-3; D unresolved. The CDR3 sequence is 12 residues long. V lost 3 bases and J lost 5, with 7 bases in between. The germline gives CDR1 SGDLS, CDR2 YYNGEE. The CDR3 DNA sequence: TGTGCCAGCAGCGCGAGGAGAGATACGCAGTATTTT. Its translation: CASSARRDTQYF.

The gene calls are TRBV6-1 and TRBJ1-6, with TRBD1 matching over 9 bases. Per germline, CDR1 MNHNS and CDR2 SASEGT. V shed 6 bases and J 7 bases; nucleotides not matched to a gene: 10. The CDR3 totals 16 residues. The CDR3 DNA reads TGTGCCAGCAGACCTGTACAGGGGGCTTGGAATTCACCCCTCCACTTT. Translating gives CASRPVQGAWNSPLHF.

This clonotype was detected a few times. This chain uses TRBV12-3 or TRBV12-4 with TRBJ2-5; 7 bases line up with TRBD2. Trimming at V came to 6 bases and at J to 4 bases, leaving 8 bases not matched to a gene. The CDR3 is 14 residues long. This chain's CDR3 is CASSSGMRGETQYF. CDR3 DNA: TGTGCCAGCAGCAGCGGGATGAGGGGAGAGACCCAGTACTTC.